A single sample is the source of the 23 T cell receptor beta chains below, sequenced in a study of blood T cell repertoires in COVID-19 (dated by TCRdb to about 2020). The library was made by the immunoSEQ multiplex PCR assay. TCRdb obtained this table from immuneACCESS and retained in-frame rearrangements with V and J assigned. These tables miss some clones; where compared with another copy, unresolved V genes account for less than half of the shortfall, and the remainder is unexplained. Within this sample are around 250,000 clones, with 70% to 90% of them counted one time only. About 3% of the sample comes from the top ten. The sequencing sample was made of peripheral blood. These receptors were taken from a woman aged 25-40 years with active or convalescent COVID-19.

The V gene is TRBV27, the J gene TRBJ1-1; D remains ambiguous. From germline, CDR1 is MNHEY and CDR2 SMNVEV (reference sequence). Trimming cost V 6 bases and J 6 bases, with 20 bases left between them. The CDR3 has 15 amino acids. The CDR3 loop reads CASRLHWSSVSEAFF. CDR3 DNA: TGTGCCAGCAGATTGCACTGGAGCAGTGTCTCTGAAGCTTTCTTT.

This clone was seen a single time. The J gene is TRBJ2-5, the V gene TRBV19, with 12 bases lining up with TRBD2. Trimming removed 7 bases from V and 4 bases from J; junction bases left unmatched: 7. This CDR3 spans 15 amino acids. CDR1 is LNHDA, CDR2 SQIVND, per germline (reference sequence). The CDR3, as DNA: TGTGCCAGTATGACTAGCGGGGGAATGAGAGAGACCCAGTACTTC. Translated, it gives CASMTSGGMRETQYF.

The genes are TRBV6-5 and TRBJ1-2, with 8 bases fitting TRBD1. Germline CDR1 and CDR2: MNHEY and SVGAGI. Trimming at V came to 7 bases and at J to 0 bases, leaving 4 bases not matched to a gene. There are 14 residues in the CDR3. CDR3 nucleotides: TGTGCCAGCAACAGGGACAGGCCTAACTATGGCTACACCTTC. Translating it yields CASNRDRPNYGYTF.

The chain uses TRBV5-1 and TRBJ2-3, with D possibly matching TRBD1 (5 bases). Germline CDR1 is SGHRS and CDR2 is YFSETQ. The CDR3 runs to 15 residues. Trimming cost V 4 bases and J 1 base, with 13 bases left between them. DNA for the CDR3: TGCGCCAGCAGCCAGGGCACAGTGGGCACAGATACGCAGTATTTT. As protein: CASSQGTVGTDTQYF.

The CDR3 is CASSYQGAENTGELFF. Here the CDR3 DNA reads TGCGCCAGCAGCTATCAGGGGGCAGAGAACACCGGGGAGCTGTTTTTT. The rearrangement uses TRBV5-1 and TRBJ2-2, with 8 nucleotides matching TRBD1. V shed 3 bases and J 1 base; nucleotides not matched to a gene: 5. The germline V gene has CDR1 SGHRS and CDR2 YFSETQ. The CDR3 loop spans 16 amino acids. The whole variable domain, remainder taken from reference TRBV5-1 and TRBJ2-2, is KAGVTQTPRYLIKTRGQQVTLSCSPISGHRSVSWYQQTPGQGLQFLFEYFSETQRNKGNFPGRFSGRQFSNSRSEMNVSTLELGDSALYLCASSYQGAENTGELFFGEGSRLTVL.

This clone was observed once. This chain joins TRBV6-2 or TRBV6-3 and TRBJ2-5; D gene unclear. The V gene's germline CDR1 is MNHEY and CDR2 SVGEGT. The CDR3 contains 12 residues. V was cut by 2 bases and J by 5 bases, with 6 bases left in between. The CDR3: CASSYGQETQYF. In DNA, the CDR3 is TGTGCCAGCAGTTACGGGCAGGAGACCCAGTACTTC.

J is TRBJ1-4 and V is TRBV30; the D is unclear. V was cut by 4 bases and J by 7 bases, with 10 bases left in between. Germline CDR1 and CDR2: GTSNPN and SVGIG (reference sequence). The CDR3 is made up of 12 amino acids. CDR3 in DNA: TGTGCCTGGATGGCCGGCGGTGAAAAACTGTTTTTT. This gives the protein CAWMAGGEKLFF.

This chain uses TRBV18 with TRBJ2-5; 11 bases are shared with TRBD2. CDR1 is KGHSH and CDR2 is LQKENI in the germline V gene. J lost 1 base, V lost 1 base, and 2 bases had no gene match. This CDR3 is built from 16 residues. The CDR3 sequence is CASSPLLAGGQETQYF. DNA of the CDR3: TGTGCCAGCTCACCACTGCTAGCGGGGGGCCAAGAGACCCAGTACTTC. Variable domain in full (rest from reference TRBV18 and TRBJ2-5): NAGVMQNPRHLVRRRGQEARLRCSPMKGHSHVYWYRQLPEEGLKFMVYLQKENIIDESGMPKERFSAEFPKEGPSILRIQQVVRGDSAAYFCASSPLLAGGQETQYFGPGTRLLVL.

This clone was picked up a small number of times. The CDR3 region has the DNA TGCGCCAGCAGCCAAGGTCAGGGTAGGCAAGAGACCCAGTACTTC. It codes for CASSQGQGRQETQYF. This rearrangement joins TRBV4-3 to TRBJ2-5; perhaps TRBD1 as D (5 bases). The V end was cut by 1 base, the J end by 2 bases, with 11 bases between. The CDR3 runs to 15 residues. The germline V gene encodes CDR1 LGHNA and CDR2 YSLEER.

This chain joins TRBV6-5 and TRBJ1-6; D is perhaps TRBD1 (6 bases). The CDR3 has 14 residues. V was pared by 6 bases and J by 5 bases, with 11 bases between. Germline V lookup: CDR1 MNHEY, CDR2 SVGAGI. CDR3 sequence: CASSLGHHNSPLHF. CDR3 DNA: TGTGCCAGCAGCCTGGGACACCATAATTCACCCCTCCACTTT.

J is TRBJ2-3 and V is TRBV6-5; D is unclear. CDR1 is MNHEY, CDR2 SVGAGI, per germline. CDR3 length: 15 residues. Trimming pared 6 bases from V and 2 bases from J, leaving 15 bases between. Written as DNA, the CDR3 is TGTGCCAGCAGCGGCAACATAGACTTCACAGATACGCAGTATTTT. Translation gives CASSGNIDFTDTQYF.

Points on this clone: One end of the junction does not line up with germline, which may come from a read error. This CDR3 reads CASSYTRGSPVF. CDR3 sequence (DNA): TGTGCCAGCAGTTACACCAGGGGGTCCCCCGTCTTT. V and J are TRBV6-2 or TRBV6-3 and TRBJ1-1; the match to TRBD1 covers 7 bases. Germline CDR1 MNHEY, CDR2 SVGEGT. This CDR3 region has 12 residues.

V is TRBV29-1 and J is TRBJ1-2, with D hard to call. Trimming left V 6 bases short and J 2 bases short, with 13 bases between. The CDR3 length is 13 residues. The V gene's germline CDR1 is SQVTM and CDR2 ANQGSEA. This chain's CDR3 is CSVNTARNYGYTF. DNA of the CDR3: TGCAGCGTCAATACCGCCCGGAACTATGGCTACACCTTC.

This clone was counted between two and nine times. The chain uses TRBV4-2 and TRBJ2-5; TRBD1 agrees at 8 bases. This CDR3 is 15 amino acids long. From germline, CDR1 is LGHNA and CDR2 YNFKEQ. Germline trimming cut 1 base from V and 5 bases from J; bases unmatched to any gene: 6. CDR3 bases: TGTGCCAGCAGCCAAGCGGGACAGGAGAGGGAGACCCAGTACTTC. Translating gives CASSQAGQERETQYF.

J is TRBJ2-2 and V is TRBV28; D unclear. The germline CDR1 and CDR2 sequences are MDHEN and SYDVKM. V shed 3 bases and J shed 0 bases, with 8 bases lying between them. This CDR3 spans 15 amino acids. CDR3 nucleotides: TGTGCCAGCAGTTTTTGGCTAGCGAACACCGGGGAGCTGTTTTTT. Translating it yields CASSFWLANTGELFF.

V usage is TRBV7-8 and J usage is TRBJ2-5; weak D call: TRBD1 (6 bases). Between the trimmed V and J ends, which lost 7 bases and 1 base, there was a span of 19 bases. CDR3 length equals 16 residues. From germline, CDR1 is SGHVS and CDR2 FQNEAQ. The CDR3 protein is CASTVLSGAVQETQYF. CDR3 DNA: TGTGCCAGCACTGTCCTCTCAGGGGCCGTCCAAGAGACCCAGTACTTC. Using reference TRBV7-8 and TRBJ2-5 for the parts outside the CDR3, the full variable domain is GAGVSQSPRYKVAKRGQDVALRCDPISGHVSLFWYQQALGQGPEFLTYFQNEAQLDKSGLPSDRFFAERPEGSVSTLKIQRTQQEDSAVYLCASTVLSGAVQETQYFGPGTRLLVL.

The chain joins TRBV28 to TRBJ2-5; no reliable D call. Germline CDR1 and CDR2: MDHEN and SYDVKM. The CDR3 has 13 amino acids. The V and J ends lost 10 bases and 0 bases respectively, with 12 bases between them. The CDR3 DNA is TGTGCCACCCTATATCCAAACCAAGAGACCCAGTACTTC. This sequence encodes CATLYPNQETQYF.

This chain links TRBV6-2 or TRBV6-3 with TRBJ1-1, with 7 nucleotides matching TRBD1. CDR1 and CDR2 from the germline V gene are MNHEY and SVGEGT. This CDR3 comprises 16 residues. The V and J ends lost 6 bases and 6 bases, in that order; junction bases with no gene match: 16. Written as DNA, the CDR3 is TGTGCCAGCAGCCGGGGACAGACCCTGGGGGGTGCTGAAGCTTTCTTT. It translates to CASSRGQTLGGAEAFF.

The sample holds one count of this clone. This chain links TRBV15 with TRBJ2-3, with 7 bases that match TRBD1. Germline V gene lookup returns CDR1 LNHNV and CDR2 YYDKDF (reference sequence). Trimming at V came to 1 base and at J to 7 bases, leaving 8 bases not matched to a gene. This CDR3 has 15 residues. This CDR3 is CATSRVEGATYTQYF. In DNA form, the CDR3 reads TGTGCCACCAGCAGAGTTGAGGGGGCTACTTATACGCAGTATTTT.

V gene TRBV10-3 combines with J gene TRBJ1-1, with a tentative D call TRBD1 (6 bases). Germline CDR1 ENHRY, CDR2 SYGVKD. The CDR3 is 17 residues long. V shed 0 bases and J shed 4 bases, with 18 bases lying between them. CDR3 DNA sequence: TGTGCCATCAGTGAGTCGAGGAATCCGGGAGGGGGCACTGAAGCTTTCTTT. Residues: CAISESRNPGGGTEAFF.

The rearrangement links TRBV4-1 to TRBJ2-7, with D maybe TRBD1 (6 bases). Deletions cut 1 base from V and 1 base from J, with 11 bases between. CDR3 length: 15 residues. Germline V CDR1 and CDR2: MGHRA, YSYEKL. The CDR3 protein is CASSQVRGGSYEQYF. The CDR3 DNA reads as TGCGCCAGCAGCCAAGTCAGGGGCGGGTCCTACGAGCAGTACTTC.

This chain connects TRBV7-2 to TRBJ1-2; 8 bases agree with TRBD1. This CDR3 is built from 13 residues. CDR1 and CDR2 (germline): SGHTA, FQGNSA. Trimming removed 2 bases from V and 7 bases from J; junction bases left unmatched: 3. The CDR3 bases are TGTGCCAGCAGCTTACAGGGGGCAGGTGGCTACACCTTC. This codes for CASSLQGAGGYTF.

The chain couples TRBV5-5 to TRBJ2-7; D perhaps matches TRBD1 (6 bases). Germline V lookup: CDR1 SGHKS, CDR2 YYEKEE (reference sequence). The CDR3 extends over 13 amino acids. V lost 1 base to trimming and J lost 7 bases, with 12 bases between them. CDR3 in amino acids: CASSLNRVEEQYF. The CDR3 region has the DNA TGTGCCAGCAGCTTGAACAGGGTCGAGGAGCAGTACTTC.